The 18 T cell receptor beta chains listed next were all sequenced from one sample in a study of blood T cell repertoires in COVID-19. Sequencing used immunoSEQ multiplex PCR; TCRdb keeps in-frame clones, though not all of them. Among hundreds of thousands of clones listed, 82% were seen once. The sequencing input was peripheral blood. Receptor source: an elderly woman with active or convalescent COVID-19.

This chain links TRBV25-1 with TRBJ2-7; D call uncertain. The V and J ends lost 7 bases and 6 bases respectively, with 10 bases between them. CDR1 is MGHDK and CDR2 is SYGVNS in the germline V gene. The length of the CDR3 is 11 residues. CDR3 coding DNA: TGTGCCAGCACAGGTATCGCCGAGCAGTACTTC. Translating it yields CASTGIAEQYF.

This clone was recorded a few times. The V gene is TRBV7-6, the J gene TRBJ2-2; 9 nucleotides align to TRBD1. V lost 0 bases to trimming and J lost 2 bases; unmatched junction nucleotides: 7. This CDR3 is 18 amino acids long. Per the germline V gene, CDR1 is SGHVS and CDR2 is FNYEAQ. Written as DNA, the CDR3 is TGTGCCAGCAGCTTAGCGCTGGGACAGGGCGCTAACACCGGGGAGCTGTTTTTT. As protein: CASSLALGQGANTGELFF.

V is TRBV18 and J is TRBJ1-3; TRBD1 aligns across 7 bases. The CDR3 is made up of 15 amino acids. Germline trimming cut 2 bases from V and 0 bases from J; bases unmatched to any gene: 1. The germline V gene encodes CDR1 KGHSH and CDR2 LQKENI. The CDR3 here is CASSPGTDSGNTIYF. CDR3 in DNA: TGTGCCAGCTCACCAGGGACAGACTCTGGAAACACCATATATTTT.

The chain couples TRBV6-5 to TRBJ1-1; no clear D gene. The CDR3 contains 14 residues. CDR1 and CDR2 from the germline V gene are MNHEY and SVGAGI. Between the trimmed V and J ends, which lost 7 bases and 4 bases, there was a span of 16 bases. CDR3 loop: CASTLAGFGTEAFF. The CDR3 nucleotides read TGTGCCAGCACCCTCGCGGGGTTTGGCACTGAAGCTTTCTTT.

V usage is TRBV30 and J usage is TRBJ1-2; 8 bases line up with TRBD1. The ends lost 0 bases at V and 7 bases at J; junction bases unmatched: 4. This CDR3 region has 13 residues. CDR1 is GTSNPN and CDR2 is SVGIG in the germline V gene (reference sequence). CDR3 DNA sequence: TGTGCCTGGAGTGTAGGACAGGGAGGTGGCTACACCTTC. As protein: CAWSVGQGGGYTF.

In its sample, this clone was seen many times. CDR3 sequence reads: CASSINSYEQYF. As DNA, the CDR3 is TGTGCCAGCAGCATAAACTCCTACGAGCAGTACTTC. The chain recombines TRBV11-3 with TRBJ2-7; D is uncertain. The V gene's germline CDR1 is SGHNT and CDR2 YENEEA. With 5 bases removed from V and 0 bases from J, the gap between germline ends came to 5 bases. CDR3 size: 12 residues. The complete variable domain, with remaining parts taken from reference TRBV11-3 and TRBJ2-7, reads EAGVVQSPRYKIIEKKQPVAFWCNPISGHNTLYWYLQNLGQGPELLIRYENEEAVDDSQLPKDRFSAERLKGVDSTLKIQPAELGDSAVYLCASSINSYEQYFGPGTRLTVT.

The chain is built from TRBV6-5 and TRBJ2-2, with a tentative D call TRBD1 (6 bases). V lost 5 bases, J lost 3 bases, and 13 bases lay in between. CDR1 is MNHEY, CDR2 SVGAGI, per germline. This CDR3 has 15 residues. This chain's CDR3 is CASSKNRVDTGELFF. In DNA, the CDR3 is TGTGCCAGCAGTAAGAACAGGGTAGACACCGGGGAGCTGTTTTTT.

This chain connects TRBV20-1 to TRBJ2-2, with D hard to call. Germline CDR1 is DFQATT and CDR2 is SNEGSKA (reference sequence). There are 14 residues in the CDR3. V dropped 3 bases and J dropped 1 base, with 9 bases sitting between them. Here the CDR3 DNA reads TGCAGTGCTAGTCCTAATCTGAACACCGGGGAGCTGTTTTTT. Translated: CSASPNLNTGELFF.

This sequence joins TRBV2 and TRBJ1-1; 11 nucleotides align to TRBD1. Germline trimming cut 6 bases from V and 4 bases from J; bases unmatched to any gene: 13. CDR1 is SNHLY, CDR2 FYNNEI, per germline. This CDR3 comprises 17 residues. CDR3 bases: TGTGCCAGCAGCGCGGGACAGGGGGGGGTCGATCTCACTGAAGCTTTCTTT. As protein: CASSAGQGGVDLTEAFF.

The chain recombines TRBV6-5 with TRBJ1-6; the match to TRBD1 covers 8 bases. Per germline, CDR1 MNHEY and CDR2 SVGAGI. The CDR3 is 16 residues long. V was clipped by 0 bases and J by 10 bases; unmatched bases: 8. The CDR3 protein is CASSYSSSGGWSPLHF. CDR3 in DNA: TGTGCCAGCAGTTACTCGAGTTCAGGGGGCTGGTCACCCCTCCACTTT.

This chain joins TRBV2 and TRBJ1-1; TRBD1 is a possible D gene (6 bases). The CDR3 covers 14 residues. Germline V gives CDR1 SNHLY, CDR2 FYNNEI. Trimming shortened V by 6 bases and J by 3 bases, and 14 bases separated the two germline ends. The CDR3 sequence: CASSLQGVDTEAFF. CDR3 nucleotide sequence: TGTGCCAGCAGCTTACAGGGAGTAGACACTGAAGCTTTCTTT.

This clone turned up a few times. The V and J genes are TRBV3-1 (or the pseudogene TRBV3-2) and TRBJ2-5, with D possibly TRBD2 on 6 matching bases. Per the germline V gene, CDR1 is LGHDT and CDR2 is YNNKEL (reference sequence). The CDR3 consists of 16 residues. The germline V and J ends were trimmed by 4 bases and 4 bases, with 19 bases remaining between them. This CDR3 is CASSLESGWRGETQYF. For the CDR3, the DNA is TGTGCCAGCAGCCTAGAATCCGGTTGGAGGGGAGAGACCCAGTACTTC.

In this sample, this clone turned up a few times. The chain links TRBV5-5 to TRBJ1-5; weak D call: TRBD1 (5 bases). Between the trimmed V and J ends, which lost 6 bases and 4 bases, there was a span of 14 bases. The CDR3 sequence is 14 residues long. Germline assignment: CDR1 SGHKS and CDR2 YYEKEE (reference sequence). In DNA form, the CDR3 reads TGTGCCAGCAACTGGGGCCAGGGTAATCAGCCCCAGCATTTT. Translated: CASNWGQGNQPQHF.

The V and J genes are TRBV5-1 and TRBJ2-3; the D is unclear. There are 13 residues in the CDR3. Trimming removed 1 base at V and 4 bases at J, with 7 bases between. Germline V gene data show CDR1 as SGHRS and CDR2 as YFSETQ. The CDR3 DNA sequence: TGCGCCAGCAGCTTGACTACATCAGATACGCAGTATTTT. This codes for CASSLTTSDTQYF.

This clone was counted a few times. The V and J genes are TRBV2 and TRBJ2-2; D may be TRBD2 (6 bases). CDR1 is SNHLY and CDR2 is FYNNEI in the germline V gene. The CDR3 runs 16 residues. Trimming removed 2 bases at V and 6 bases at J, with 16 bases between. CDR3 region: CASSESRLVLSGELFF. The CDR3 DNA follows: TGTGCCAGCAGTGAATCTAGACTAGTATTATCCGGGGAGCTGTTTTTT.

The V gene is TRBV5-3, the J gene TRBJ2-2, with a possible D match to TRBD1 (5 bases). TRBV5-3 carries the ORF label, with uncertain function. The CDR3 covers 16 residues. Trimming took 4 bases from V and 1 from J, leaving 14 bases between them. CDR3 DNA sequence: TGTGCCAGAAGCGGTAAGGACATCGAGAACACCGGGGAGCTGTTTTTT. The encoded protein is CARSGKDIENTGELFF.

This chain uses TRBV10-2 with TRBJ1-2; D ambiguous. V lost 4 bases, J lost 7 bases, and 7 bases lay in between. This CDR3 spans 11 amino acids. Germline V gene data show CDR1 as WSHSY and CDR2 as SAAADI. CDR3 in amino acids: CASSVNSGYTF. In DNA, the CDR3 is TGCGCCAGCAGTGTAAATAGTGGCTACACCTTC.

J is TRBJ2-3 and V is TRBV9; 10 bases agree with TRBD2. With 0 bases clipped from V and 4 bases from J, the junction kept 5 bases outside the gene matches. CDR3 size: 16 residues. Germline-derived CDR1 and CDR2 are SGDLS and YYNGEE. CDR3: CASSVAVAGGADTQYF. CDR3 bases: TGTGCCAGCAGCGTAGCGGTAGCGGGGGGCGCAGATACGCAGTATTTT.